A single sample is the source of the 31 T cell receptor beta chains below, sequenced in a study of blood T cell repertoires in COVID-19. Sequencing was performed with immunoSEQ multiplex PCR; in TCRdb, only in-frame clones are kept and a portion is missing. Of about 150,000 clones in the sample, over 75% were seen once. Input material: peripheral blood. The receptors shown here come from a woman aged 55 to 70 with active COVID-19.

This clone has a single count. This chain connects TRBV7-2 to TRBJ1-1, with D possibly matching TRBD1 (6 bases). The germline gives CDR1 SGHTA, CDR2 FQGNSA. V was trimmed by 0 bases and J by 1 base, leaving 15 bases between them. The CDR3 loop spans 17 amino acids. CDR3 in DNA: TGTGCCAGCAGCTTAGCGGGGGGGCTTATGGGGAACACTGAAGCTTTCTTT. Translation gives CASSLAGGLMGNTEAFF.

The chain links TRBV24-1 to TRBJ2-5; TRBD1 is a possible D gene (6 bases). Germline loops: CDR1 KGHDR, CDR2 SFDVKD. V lost 3 bases, J lost 2 bases, and 15 bases lay in between. The CDR3 extends over 16 amino acids. In DNA form, the CDR3 reads TGTGCCACCAGTGATGGGAAGGGGGTACGGCAAGAGACCCAGTACTTC. Residues: CATSDGKGVRQETQYF.

This chain links TRBV19 with TRBJ1-2; 7 nucleotides agree with TRBD1. The CDR3 extends over 14 amino acids. V was pared by 8 bases and J by 3 bases, with 9 bases of the junction left unmatched. Germline lookup yields CDR1 LNHDA and CDR2 SQIVND (reference sequence). Here the CDR3 reads CASFGDRGYYGYTF. CDR3 DNA sequence: TGTGCCAGTTTTGGGGACAGAGGTTACTATGGCTACACCTTC.

This clone showed up just once. CDR3 region: CASSSRTSGFSYEQYF. The CDR3 nucleotides read TGTGCCAGCAGCTCACGGACTAGCGGCTTCTCCTACGAGCAGTACTTC. The genes are TRBV7-2 and TRBJ2-7, with 10 bases aligning to TRBD2. Germline assignment: CDR1 SGHTA and CDR2 FQGNSA. This CDR3 has 16 residues. V lost 4 bases to trimming and J lost 0 bases; unmatched junction nucleotides: 6.

This chain links TRBV9 with TRBJ2-1, with TRBD2 identical over 11 bases. V shed 3 bases and J 3 bases; nucleotides not matched to a gene: 8. The germline CDR1 and CDR2 sequences are SGDLS and YYNGEE. The CDR3 loop spans 17 amino acids. The CDR3 region is CASSARPGTSGYNEQFF. The CDR3 region has the DNA TGTGCCAGCAGCGCCCGCCCCGGGACTAGCGGCTACAATGAGCAGTTCTTC.

V usage is TRBV5-1 and J usage is TRBJ1-1, with TRBD1 as a possible D gene (5 bases). The CDR3 contains 14 residues. V shed 7 bases and J shed 7 bases, with 20 bases lying between them. In germline, CDR1 is SGHRS, CDR2 YFSETQ. CDR3 sequence (DNA): TGCGCCAGCCTCCCGCGTGGGGGGTTCGGTGAAGCTTTCTTT. The encoded protein is CASLPRGGFGEAFF.

The rearrangement joins TRBV5-4 to TRBJ2-2; 8 nucleotides line up with TRBD2. From germline, CDR1 is SGHNT and CDR2 YYREEE (reference sequence). The CDR3 spans 16 residues. J lost 2 bases, V lost 4 bases, and 7 bases had no gene match. This CDR3 is CASSPRLAPNTGELFF. The CDR3 nucleotides read TGTGCCAGCAGCCCAAGACTAGCGCCCAACACCGGGGAGCTGTTTTTT. The full variable domain, rest sourced from reference TRBV5-4 and TRBJ2-2, is ETGVTQSPTHLIKTRGQQVTLRCSSQSGHNTVSWYQQALGQGPQFIFQYYREEENGRGNFPPRFSGLQFPNYSSELNVNALELDDSALYLCASSPRLAPNTGELFFGEGSRLTVL.

The rearrangement uses TRBV6-5 and TRBJ1-1; maybe TRBD1 (5 bases). Trimming took off 7 bases at V and 1 base at J, with 10 bases between the two ends. The CDR3 runs 13 residues. Germline-derived CDR1 and CDR2 are MNHEY and SVGAGI. This CDR3 reads CASIRTRNTEAFF. The CDR3 DNA reads TGTGCCAGCATTAGGACAAGGAACACTGAAGCTTTCTTT.

The V call is TRBV5-1, the J call TRBJ1-2; maybe TRBD1 (5 bases). Deletions cut 0 bases from V and 5 bases from J, with 8 bases between. Per the germline V gene, CDR1 is SGHRS and CDR2 is YFSETQ. CDR3 length equals 13 residues. CDR3 nucleotide sequence: TGCGCCAGCAGCTTGGGACAGTTTTATGGCTACACCTTC. Its protein product is CASSLGQFYGYTF.

The chain uses TRBV10-3 and TRBJ2-1; D possibly corresponds to TRBD2 (7 bases). V was cut by 0 bases and J by 3 bases, with 15 bases left in between. The CDR3 length is 17 residues. CDR1 and CDR2 (germline): ENHRY, SYGVKD. This CDR3 is CAISESGGSGIYNEQFF. In nucleotides, the CDR3 is TGTGCCATCAGTGAGTCCGGGGGCAGCGGGATCTACAATGAGCAGTTCTTC.

This clone has only a few counts. The V gene is TRBV18, the J gene TRBJ2-1, with 9 bases fitting TRBD2. Germline CDR1 reads KGHSH; CDR2 reads LQKENI. This CDR3 is built from 17 residues. The trim removed 3 bases at V and 2 bases at J, leaving 8 bases unmatched. CDR3 protein: CASSPVSAGGAYNEQFF. In nucleotides, the CDR3 is TGTGCCAGCTCACCTGTGAGCGCGGGAGGGGCCTACAATGAGCAGTTCTTC.

This rearrangement joins TRBV28 to TRBJ2-1, with 14 positions matching TRBD2. The length of the CDR3 is 16 residues. J lost 9 bases, V lost 6 bases, and 10 bases had no gene match. Germline V CDR1 and CDR2: MDHEN, SYDVKM. The CDR3: CASRTGTSGSFGEQFF. The CDR3 DNA follows: TGTGCCAGCAGGACCGGGACTAGCGGGAGTTTTGGTGAGCAGTTCTTC. The variable domain in full, with the rest retrieved from reference TRBV28 and TRBJ2-1, is DVKVTQSSRYLVKRTGEKVFLECVQDMDHENMFWYRQDPGLGLRLIYFSYDVKMKEKGDIPEGYSVSREKKERFSLILESASTNQTSMYLCASRTGTSGSFGEQFFGPGTRLTVL.

The chain links TRBV28 to TRBJ1-5; 8 nucleotides agree with TRBD1. The trim removed 10 bases at V and 2 bases at J, leaving 10 bases unmatched. Germline loops: CDR1 MDHEN, CDR2 SYDVKM. This CDR3 comprises 15 residues. The CDR3 loop is CATRGQDTGNQPQHF. CDR3 coding DNA: TGTGCCACCAGGGGGCAAGATACGGGCAATCAGCCCCAGCATTTT.

In DNA form, the CDR3 reads TGTGCCAGCAGTTTATGGGGGGGTCGCCGCTACGAGCAGTACTTC. Its protein product is CASSLWGGRRYEQYF. The V call is TRBV28, the J call TRBJ2-7; D possibly corresponds to TRBD2 (6 bases). The CDR3 is 15 amino acids. The germline gives CDR1 MDHEN, CDR2 SYDVKM. Trimming left V 0 bases short and J 3 bases short, with 12 bases between.

This chain connects TRBV5-1 to TRBJ2-5, with TRBD2 matching over 10 bases. In germline, CDR1 is SGHRS, CDR2 YFSETQ. The length of the CDR3 is 15 residues. Trimming removed 4 bases from V and 1 base from J; junction bases left unmatched: 4. The CDR3 DNA follows: TGCGCCAGCAGCGGGGGACTAGCGCTCCAAGAGACCCAGTACTTC. It is translated as CASSGGLALQETQYF.

The V gene is TRBV5-4, the J gene TRBJ2-3; TRBD2 matches at 9 bases. The CDR3 length is 16 residues. Losses at the gene ends were 1 base for V and 4 bases for J; bases not matched to a gene: 7. Per germline, CDR1 SGHNT and CDR2 YYREEE (reference sequence). The CDR3 sequence is CASSLSSGRGADTQYF. As DNA, the CDR3 is TGTGCCAGCAGCTTGAGTAGCGGGAGAGGTGCAGATACGCAGTATTTT.

The chain uses TRBV7-2 and TRBJ1-4; 7 nucleotides agree with TRBD1. The CDR3 sequence is 15 residues long. The V gene end was trimmed by 3 bases and the J gene end by 0 bases; junction bases not matched to a gene: 1. Germline V gene lookup returns CDR1 SGHTA and CDR2 FQGNSA. The CDR3 protein is CASSFQGATNEKLFF. The DNA of the CDR3 is TGTGCCAGCAGCTTTCAGGGGGCAACTAATGAAAAACTGTTTTTT.

The V and J genes are TRBV5-4 and TRBJ2-5; a weak D match, TRBD2 (5 bases). The length of the CDR3 is 18 residues. Trimming stripped 1 base from V and 1 base from J, with 20 bases between. The germline V gene encodes CDR1 SGHNT and CDR2 YYREEE (reference sequence). The CDR3 spells CASSLWAGKRPLQETQYF. CDR3 bases: TGTGCCAGCAGCTTGTGGGCCGGGAAGCGGCCCCTCCAAGAGACCCAGTACTTC.

This chain uses TRBV7-9 with TRBJ2-1, with 12 bases identical to TRBD2. Trimming took 6 bases from V and 7 from J; bases not matched to a gene: 10. Germline CDR1 and CDR2: SEHNR and FQNEAQ (reference sequence). This CDR3 comprises 16 residues. CDR3 residues: CASSYRLAGVRNEQFF. DNA for the CDR3: TGTGCCAGCAGTTACCGACTAGCGGGAGTAAGGAATGAGCAGTTCTTC.

The V and J genes are TRBV30 and TRBJ1-4; D perhaps matches TRBD1 (6 bases). From germline, CDR1 is GTSNPN and CDR2 SVGIG (reference sequence). Trimming stripped 0 bases from V and 8 bases from J, with 10 bases between. The CDR3 is 13 residues long. CDR3 bases: TGTGCCTGGAGTGTTACAGGGCAGGAAAAACTGTTTTTT. Translated, it gives CAWSVTGQEKLFF. Combining the CDR3 with reference TRBV30 and TRBJ1-4 gives the whole variable domain SQTIHQWPATLVQPVGSPLSLECTVEGTSNPNLYWYRQAAGRGLQLLFYSVGIGQISSEVPQNLSASRPQDRQFILSSKKLLLSDSGFYLCAWSVTGQEKLFFGSGTQLSVL.

The chain recombines TRBV29-1 with TRBJ1-1; D is possibly TRBD1 (6 bases). The CDR3 consists of 14 residues. Germline CDR1 SQVTM, CDR2 ANQGSEA. Trimming pared 4 bases from V and 1 base from J, leaving 13 bases between. The CDR3 nucleotides read TGCAGCGTTGGGACAGCTCCTCGGAACACTGAAGCTTTCTTT. It encodes CSVGTAPRNTEAFF.

This clone has only a few counts. V and J are TRBV6-2 or TRBV6-3 and TRBJ1-5; 10 positions agree with TRBD1. CDR1 and CDR2 from the germline V gene are MNHEY and SVGEGT. Unmatched junction bases numbered 6, after V lost 0 bases and J lost 7 bases. This CDR3 spans 16 amino acids. CDR3 DNA sequence: TGTGCCAGCAGTTACTCCCGGGACAGGGGTAACCAGCCCCAGCATTTT. This codes for CASSYSRDRGNQPQHF.

This rearrangement joins TRBV6-5 to TRBJ2-7; 11 nucleotides match TRBD1. The CDR3 runs 13 residues. The ends lost 6 bases at V and 2 bases at J; junction bases unmatched: 0. Germline V lookup: CDR1 MNHEY, CDR2 SVGAGI. DNA for the CDR3: TGTGCCAGCAGGGGACAGGGGGCCTACGAGCAGTACTTC. As protein: CASRGQGAYEQYF.

This rearrangement joins TRBV28 to TRBJ1-2, with TRBD1 matching over 9 bases. The CDR3 covers 19 residues. After removal of 4 bases from V and 2 bases from J, the junction contained 17 bases not matched to a gene. Germline V lookup: CDR1 MDHEN, CDR2 SYDVKM. The CDR3 region has the DNA TGTGCCAGCAGTTCCTCTCTCCCCCGGCGACAGGGGGAAAACTATGGCTACACCTTC. Its protein product is CASSSSLPRRQGENYGYTF.

The chain has TRBV29-1 and TRBJ2-4; D unresolved. Trimming took 6 bases from V and 1 from J, leaving 13 bases between them. CDR1 is SQVTM, CDR2 ANQGSEA, per germline. The length of the CDR3 is 14 residues. CDR3 protein: CSVIAATAKNIQYF. CDR3 DNA sequence: TGCAGCGTAATAGCAGCTACGGCCAAAAACATTCAGTACTTC.

The V call is TRBV2, the J call TRBJ1-2; tentatively, D is TRBD1 (6 bases). The CDR3 extends over 13 amino acids. V lost 5 bases and J lost 2, with 9 bases in between. From germline, CDR1 is SNHLY and CDR2 FYNNEI. CDR3 nucleotide sequence: TGTGCCAGCAGTTTAACAGGGAACTATGGCTACACCTTC. Its protein is CASSLTGNYGYTF.

The V call is TRBV4-1, the J call TRBJ2-3, with TRBD2 identical over 9 bases. The germline gives CDR1 MGHRA, CDR2 YSYEKL. V dropped 7 bases and J dropped 4; count of bases not matched to a gene: 9. This CDR3 region has 15 residues. The CDR3 region has the DNA TGCGCCAGCAAAGGGCGGGAGGGAGGCGCAGATACGCAGTATTTT. Translated: CASKGREGGADTQYF.

This clone was recorded only once. The V call is TRBV28, the J call TRBJ1-4; D is possibly TRBD1 (5 bases). CDR3 size: 15 residues. Trimming removed 1 base at V and 4 bases at J, with 10 bases between. The germline CDR1 and CDR2 sequences are MDHEN and SYDVKM. The CDR3 DNA is TGTGCCAGCAGTTTATCGGGCAGGGTTAATGAAAAACTGTTTTTT. Amino acid sequence: CASSLSGRVNEKLFF.

J is TRBJ2-5 and V is TRBV27; tentative D call: TRBD2 (6 bases). This CDR3 is 12 amino acids long. The V end was cut by 11 bases, the J end by 4 bases, with 14 bases between. Germline loops: CDR1 MNHEY, CDR2 SMNVEV (reference sequence). Written as DNA, the CDR3 is TGTGCCCTGGGGAGGCAGGGAGAGACCCAGTACTTC. Translating gives CALGRQGETQYF.

The chain couples TRBV6-2 or TRBV6-3 to TRBJ2-1; 8 bases line up with TRBD1. Trimming cost V 4 bases and J 5 bases; bases outside gene matches: 4. Germline CDR1 MNHEY, CDR2 SVGEGT. This CDR3 has 14 amino acids. In DNA form, the CDR3 reads TGTGCCAGCAGTTTCACAGGGGGGAACAATGAGCAGTTCTTC. Encoded protein: CASSFTGGNNEQFF.

This clone was found once. The sample has other DNA sequences that encode this CDR3 too. This rearrangement joins TRBV30 to TRBJ1-5; maybe TRBD1 (5 bases). The CDR3 contains 13 residues. CDR1 is GTSNPN and CDR2 is SVGIG in the germline V gene (reference sequence). The V and J ends lost 1 base and 4 bases respectively, with 8 bases between them. DNA for the CDR3: TGTGCCTGGAGTGGTCAGGGTAATCAGCCCCAGCATTTT. Its translation: CAWSGQGNQPQHF. Full variable domain (rest looked up from reference TRBV30 and TRBJ1-5): SQTIHQWPATLVQPVGSPLSLECTVEGTSNPNLYWYRQAAGRGLQLLFYSVGIGQISSEVPQNLSASRPQDRQFILSSKKLLLSDSGFYLCAWSGQGNQPQHFGDGTRLSIL.